What follows is one TCR beta chain and its context. Its antigen specificity is not known. No qualities accompany the bases; no much larger clone lies one base away. Ficoll-Paque density gradient centrifugation was the method used to isolate PBMCs. The data originate from a study of T-cell memory formation after mild COVID-19 (dated by TCRdb to the early 2020s). A note on the overall study: TCR sequence clusters from the two donors were largely donor specific. T-cell clones expanding and contracting after mild COVID-19 in a couple of donors were tracked by longitudinal TCRalpha and TCRbeta repertoire sequencing. Two young, previously healthy adult volunteers, one female and one male, were included in the cohort.

Instrument used: Illumina NovaSeq 6000. TCRalpha and TCRbeta cDNA libraries were constructed by 5'RACE with constant-segment primers, with sample barcodes and unique molecular identifiers being introduced. Trizol reagent was used to extract RNA from every sample. Amplification of the libraries took two PCR steps, and the second step added a second sample barcode plus Illumina TruSeq adapters. Sequencing of libraries was performed on an Illumina NovaSeq with 2 x 150 bp paired-end reads. The published analysis was carried out like this. Demultiplexing of reads and collapsing into UMI-guided consensus sequences were performed with migec v1.2.7. Using mixcr v2.1.11, the UMI consensuses were aligned to TRA and TRB V and J templates and assembled into clonotypes. Clonotypes were classified as expanded or contracted when called significant by both edgeR and NoisET, with noise models trained on biological replicates. edgeR calls used a false discovery rate-adjusted p below 0.01 and a log2 fold-change threshold of 1. PCA with hierarchical clustering of max-normalized trajectories of the 1000 most abundant clonotypes was used as exploratory dynamics analysis. Separately sequenced CD4+ and CD8+ repertoires were used to assign a CD4 or CD8 phenotype to each responding clone. Through fastp at Q25 and MiXCR, TCRdb rebuilt clones from the public reads, retaining in-frame beta chains. Every CDR3 protein is listed once, alongside the most common genes and DNA of its rows. These V and J calls originate from TCRdb's pipeline instead of the authors' own analysis. This sample is represented by about 620,000 distinct CDR3 sequences; more than 15% of them were singletons. More than 10% of the sample belongs to the ten largest clones.

CDR1 and CDR2 are drawn from the germline V gene: SGHAT, FQNNGV. The junction carries 14 bases between V and J, which are trimmed by 4 bases and 1 base respectively. The CDR3 runs 15 amino acids, cysteine and phenylalanine included. Only the CDR3 part of the read is kept: 45 bases, read in frame from the first base. The paper as a whole reports these results and caveats: Contracting CD4+ clones appeared mostly in the CM and EM memory subsets, whereas CD8+ clones were enriched in EMRA. Clones contracting from day 15 to 85 had balanced CD4/CD8 phenotypes, while a second wave expanding from day 15 to 37 was biased towards CD4+. SARS-CoV-2 specificity was not confirmed for the second-wave clones peaking on day 37. Some responding clones were found in pre-infection memory, which suggests that pre-existing cross-reactive memory T cells took part in the SARS-CoV-2 response. Only a couple of mild cases were covered in the study, and larger cohorts including severe cases with pre-infection samples were considered necessary.

The chain is assembled from TRBV11-2 and TRBJ2-7, with an unclear D gene assignment. The sequenced sample consisted of PBMCs or a T cell subset sorted from them (not recorded which). This TCR was sampled from an adult woman who had mild COVID-19 (a few samples of this study predate the infection). The sample titles of this study are shuffled in the database, so cell type and time point are left out; the donor was told from shared clones. In nucleotide form, the sequence is TGTGCCAGCAGCTCGGACCTCGACCCTTCCTACGAGCAGTACTTC. The encoded protein is CASSSDLDPSYEQYF.